These T cell receptor beta chains were read from a single sample in a study of regulatory T cells in long-lasting Graves disease. Via MiXCR, TCRdb re-called the multiplex PCR reads, giving one row per CDR3 protein. In the table there are approximately 250,000 distinct CDR3 sequences, around 16% of which are singletons. The sample was peripheral blood mononuclear cells (PBMCs), taken at new diagnosis, from a patient treated with antithyroid drugs. Receptors originate from a female donor with Graves disease. The CDR3 runs from the conserved cysteine through the conserved F or W. D genes are given only for firm matches. A clone size is listed for some rows: how often the clone was seen (once, few, many), or a class if it is expanded.

>many|TRBV2|TRBJ2-7|TRBD2
TGTGCCAGCAGTGATCAAGGACTAGCGGGAGGGAACGAGCAGTACTTC
CASSDQGLAGGNEQYF
>many|TRBV7-2|TRBJ2-7|NA
TGTGCCAGCAGCTTATACTCCTACGAGCAGTACTTC
CASSLYSYEQYF
>few|TRBV29-1|TRBJ1-1|NA
TGCAGCGTTGGGGCCAGTACCTCAGAAGCTTTCTTT
CSVGASTSEAFF
>NA|TRBV12-3/TRBV12-4|TRBJ2-7|TRBD2
TGTGCCAGCACCGAAAGCACAGGGACTAGCGTAGTGCAGTACTTC
CASTESTGTSVVQYF
>many|TRBV28|TRBJ1-2|NA
TGTGCCAGCAGTTCCGGGATTCATGGCTACACCTTC
CASSSGIHGYTF
>NA|TRBV6-2/TRBV6-3|TRBJ1-5|NA
TGTGCCAGCAGTTACTCGGTTCCGGGGGTCGGACAGCCCCAGCATTTT
CASSYSVPGVGQPQHF
>NA|TRBV6-2/TRBV6-3|TRBJ2-3|TRBD2
TGTGCCAGCAGTCCTAAGGGGCTAGCGGGAGGGTTGTACCCCACAGATACGCAGTATTTT
CASSPKGLAGGLYPTDTQYF
>many|TRBV11-2|TRBJ1-2|NA
TGTGCCAGCAGCTTAGGCCGGACCTATGGCTACACCTTC
CASSLGRTYGYTF
>many|TRBV6-1|TRBJ1-1|NA
TGTGCCAGCAGTGACAGGGCCCTTGAAGCTTTCTTT
CASSDRALEAFF
>NA|TRBV6-2/TRBV6-3|TRBJ2-1|TRBD2
TGTGCCAGCAGTCGCACGGGGCGGGAGGGCCACGATGAGCAGTTCTTC
CASSRTGREGHDEQFF
>many|TRBV3-1|TRBJ2-3|TRBD2
TGTGCCAGCAGCCTGACTAGCGGGATCTCAGATACGCAGTATTTT
CASSLTSGISDTQYF
>many|TRBV6-2/TRBV6-3|TRBJ2-3|NA
TGTGCCAGCAGTTACAGGTTGGGGGGGCTAGCGGGCACAGATACGCAGTATTTT
CASSYRLGGLAGTDTQYF
>many|TRBV7-9|TRBJ1-1|NA
TGTGCCAGCAGCTTATTAGGTGCGGGCGCTACTGAAGCTTTCTTT
CASSLLGAGATEAFF
>many|TRBV6-2/TRBV6-3|TRBJ2-7|TRBD1
TGTGCCAGCAGTTACGGGACAGGATACGAGCAGTACTTC
CASSYGTGYEQYF
>few|TRBV10-1|TRBJ1-1|NA
TGCGCCAGCCGCTACAGGGTTAGCACTGAAGCTTTCTTT
CASRYRVSTEAFF
>few|TRBV6-4|TRBJ2-1|TRBD2
TGTGCCAGCAGCGCCGGACTAGCCCCCTACAATGAGCAGTTCTTC
CASSAGLAPYNEQFF
>many|TRBV6-2/TRBV6-3|TRBJ2-4|NA
TGTGCCAGCCGGAAGGCAGGGGAATCAAACATTCAGTACTTC
CASRKAGESNIQYF
>few|TRBV20-1|TRBJ2-4|NA
TGCAGTGCTTTGGGACTGACAGGGAACATTCAGTACTTC
CSALGLTGNIQYF
>many|TRBV2|TRBJ1-1|TRBD1
TGTGCCAGCAGTTTCCGGACAGGGGCTGAAGCTTTCTTT
CASSFRTGAEAFF
>many|TRBV6-2/TRBV6-3|TRBJ2-1|NA
TGTGCCAGCAGTTCGGGCGATGAGCAGTTCTTC
CASSSGDEQFF
>many|TRBV15|TRBJ2-1|NA
TGTGCCACCAGCAGAGATCGGGGAATAAGCTCCTACAATGAGCAGTTCTTC
CATSRDRGISSYNEQFF
>many|TRBV9|TRBJ2-3|NA
TGTGCCAGCAGCGATGTCAGAGGGACAGATACGCAGTATTTT
CASSDVRGTDTQYF
>many|TRBV27|TRBJ2-4|NA
TGTGCCAGCACCCATGACAGAAACAAAAACATTCAGTACTTC
CASTHDRNKNIQYF
>many|TRBV2|TRBJ2-6|NA
TGTGCCAGCACAGCAGACTCTGGGGCCAACGTCCTGACTTTC
CASTADSGANVLTF
>few|TRBV6-2/TRBV6-3|TRBJ1-4|NA
TGTGCCAGCATTAAAGGGGCCGGTCGTGAAAAACTGTTTTTT
CASIKGAGREKLFF
>many|TRBV27|TRBJ2-7|TRBD1
TGTGCCAGCACCGACCGGGACAGGGGGTTCTACGAGCAGTACTTC
CASTDRDRGFYEQYF
>many|TRBV11-2|TRBJ2-1|TRBD1
TGTGCCAGCAGCCAGGGGGAAGTGGCGGATTCCTACAATGAGCAGTTCTTC
CASSQGEVADSYNEQFF
>many|TRBV6-1|TRBJ2-2|NA
TGTGCCAGCAGTGAAGGATGGGGAAGTACGAACACCGGGGAGCTGTTTTTT
CASSEGWGSTNTGELFF
>many|TRBV18|TRBJ1-1|TRBD1
TGTGCCAGCTCAGACAGGGACACTGAAGCTTTCTTT
CASSDRDTEAFF
>many|TRBV12-3/TRBV12-4|TRBJ1-5|NA
TGTGCCAGCAGTTTACATCAGGGAGGTAGGGAGCCCCAGCATTTT
CASSLHQGGREPQHF
>many|TRBV20-1|TRBJ1-1|NA
TGCAGTGCTAGAGATCGAGGGTTTATGACTGAAGCTTTCTTT
CSARDRGFMTEAFF
>many|TRBV7-9|TRBJ2-5|NA
TGTGCCAGCAGCCTAGGGGAGCTGGGCGGAGAGACCCAGTACTTC
CASSLGELGGETQYF
>many|TRBV28|TRBJ1-1|NA
TGTGCCAGCAGTTTATCGGCCTTGCCTGAAGCTTTCTTT
CASSLSALPEAFF
>NA|TRBV7-2|TRBJ1-1|NA
TGTGCCAGCAGCTTGTCCTACATGGGTGGGAACACTGAAGCTTTCTTT
CASSLSYMGGNTEAFF
>many|TRBV5-5|TRBJ1-5|NA
TGTGCCAGCAGCTTGATGCCGGGGACCGGATCGCCCCAGCATTTT
CASSLMPGTGSPQHF
>few|TRBV7-3|TRBJ2-2|NA
TGTGCCAGCAGCTTTATCAGCACCGGGGAGCTGTTTTTT
CASSFISTGELFF
>many|TRBV24-1|TRBJ2-1|TRBD2
TGTGCCACCAGTGATTTGGCTAGCGGGAACTCCTACAATGAGCAGTTCTTC
CATSDLASGNSYNEQFF
>many|TRBV4-2|TRBJ1-5|TRBD1
TGTGCCAGCAGCCCCGCTGGACAGGGCGGCAATCAGCCCCAGCATTTT
CASSPAGQGGNQPQHF
>few|TRBV20-1|TRBJ2-7|TRBD2
TGCAGTGCTAGAGCCCTAGCGGGAACCTACGAGCAGTACTTC
CSARALAGTYEQYF
>many|TRBV12-3/TRBV12-4|TRBJ2-1|NA
TGTGCCAGCCGCCCTGAGGTCATGGGCAATGAGCAGTTCTTC
CASRPEVMGNEQFF
>NA|TRBV9|TRBJ1-3|NA
TGTGCCAGCAGCCAGTGGGGGGGAAACACCATATATTTT
CASSQWGGNTIYF
>many|TRBV19|TRBJ2-7|TRBD2
TGTGCCAGTAGTCTCGCTGGGGGTAGCGGGAACTACGAGCAGTACTTC
CASSLAGGSGNYEQYF
>many|TRBV7-6|TRBJ1-6|TRBD1
TGTGCCAGCAGCGGACAGGTCTCGGGGGGACCCCTCCACTTT
CASSGQVSGGPLHF
>NA|TRBV27|TRBJ2-7|NA
TGTGCCAGCAGACGTAGCCCGACAGGACGGATCTCCTACGAGCAGTACTTC
CASRRSPTGRISYEQYF
>many|TRBV10-3|TRBJ2-5|NA
TGTGCCATCGCTCCAGGGGTTGGAGAGACCCAGTACTTC
CAIAPGVGETQYF
>many|TRBV6-1|TRBJ2-6|NA
TGTGCCAGTCTTTTACAGGGTTCTGGGGCCAACGTCCTGACTTTC
CASLLQGSGANVLTF
>few|TRBV3-1|TRBJ2-3|TRBD2
TGTGCCAGCAGCCAAGCCGGGACTAGCCGGGGAGGTACGCAGTATTTT
CASSQAGTSRGGTQYF
>NA|TRBV12-3/TRBV12-4|TRBJ1-1|TRBD1
TGTGCCAGCAGTAGATTTCCGGGACAGGGGTGGACTGAAGCTTTCTTT
CASSRFPGQGWTEAFF
>many|TRBV24-1|TRBJ2-3|NA
TGTGCCACCAGTGAGCCTCCGGGCCCCACGCAGTATTTT
CATSEPPGPTQYF
>many|TRBV4-1|TRBJ2-1|TRBD2
TGCGCCAGCAGCCAAGGGTCCCTGACTAGCGGGCTCTACAATGAGCAGTTCTTC
CASSQGSLTSGLYNEQFF